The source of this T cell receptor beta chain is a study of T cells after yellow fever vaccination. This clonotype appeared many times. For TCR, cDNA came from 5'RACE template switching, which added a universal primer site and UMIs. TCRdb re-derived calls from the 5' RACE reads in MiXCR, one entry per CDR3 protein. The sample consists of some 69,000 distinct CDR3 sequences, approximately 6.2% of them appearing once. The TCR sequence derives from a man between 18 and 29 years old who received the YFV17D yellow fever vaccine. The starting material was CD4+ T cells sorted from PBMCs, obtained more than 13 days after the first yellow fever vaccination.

The CDR3 bases are TGCGCCAGCAGCCCGACAGGGTCCGGGGAAAAACTGTTTTTT. Translating it yields CASSPTGSGEKLFF. This sequence joins TRBV5-1 and TRBJ1-4; TRBD1 aligns across 7 bases. Germline V gene sequence: CDR1 SGHRS, CDR2 YFSETQ. V lost 4 bases, J lost 8 bases, and 8 bases stayed unmatched. The CDR3 covers 14 residues.